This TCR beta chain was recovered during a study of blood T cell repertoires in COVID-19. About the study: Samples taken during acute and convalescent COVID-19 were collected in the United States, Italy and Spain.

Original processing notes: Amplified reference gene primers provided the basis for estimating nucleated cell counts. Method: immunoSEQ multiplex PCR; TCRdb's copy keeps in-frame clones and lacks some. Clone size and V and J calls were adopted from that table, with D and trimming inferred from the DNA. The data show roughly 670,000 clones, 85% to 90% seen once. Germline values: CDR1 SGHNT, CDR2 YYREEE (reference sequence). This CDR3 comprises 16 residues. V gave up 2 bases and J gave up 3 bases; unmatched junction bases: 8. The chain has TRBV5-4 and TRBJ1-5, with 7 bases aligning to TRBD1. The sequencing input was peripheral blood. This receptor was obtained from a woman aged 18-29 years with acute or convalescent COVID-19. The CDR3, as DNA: TGTGCCAGCAGCTTTACAGGGGAAGGCGTCAATCAGCCCCAGCATTTT. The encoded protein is CASSFTGEGVNQPQHF.